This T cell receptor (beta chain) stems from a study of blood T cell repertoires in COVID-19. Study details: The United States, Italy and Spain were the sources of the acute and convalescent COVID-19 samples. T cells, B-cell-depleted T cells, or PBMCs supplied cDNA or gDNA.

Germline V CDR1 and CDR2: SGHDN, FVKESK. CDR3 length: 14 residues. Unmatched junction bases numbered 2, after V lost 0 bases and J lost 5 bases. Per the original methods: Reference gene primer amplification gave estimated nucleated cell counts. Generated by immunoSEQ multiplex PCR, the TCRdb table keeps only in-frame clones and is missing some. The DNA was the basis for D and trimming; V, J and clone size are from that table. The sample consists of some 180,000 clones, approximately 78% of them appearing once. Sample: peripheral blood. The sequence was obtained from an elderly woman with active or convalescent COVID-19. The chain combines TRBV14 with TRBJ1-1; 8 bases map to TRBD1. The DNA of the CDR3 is TGTGCCAGCAGCCAAGAGACAGGGGTTACTGAAGCTTTCTTT. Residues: CASSQETGVTEAFF. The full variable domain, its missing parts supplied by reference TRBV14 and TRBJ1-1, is EAGVTQFPSHSVIEKGQTVTLRCDPISGHDNLYWYRRVMGKEIKFLLHFVKESKQDESGMPNNRFLAERTGGTYSTLKVQPAELEDSGVYFCASSQETGVTEAFFGQGTRLTVV.